Presented here are 30 T cell receptor beta chains from one specimen sequenced in a study of T cell responses to AZD1222 COVID-19 vaccine. Profiled with immunoSEQ multiplex PCR; TCRdb holds only in-frame clones, not every one. The sample includes some 31,000 clones, more than 85% of them seen just once. The sample here was peripheral blood, taken on day 0 of AZD1222 vaccination. All receptors come from an adult in good health.

This chain links TRBV11-2 with TRBJ1-3; the D gene is possibly TRBD1 (5 bases). CDR3 length equals 13 residues. Trimming cost V 1 base and J 7 bases, with 8 bases left between them. Per germline, CDR1 SGHAT and CDR2 FQNNGV. The CDR3 spells CASSLAGFNTIYF. The CDR3 DNA sequence: TGTGCCAGCAGCTTAGCAGGGTTTAACACCATATATTTT.

V is TRBV5-1 and J is TRBJ1-2; D might be TRBD1 (5 bases). The CDR3 extends over 13 amino acids. V lost 0 bases to trimming and J lost 3 bases, with 6 bases between them. CDR1 SGHRS and CDR2 YFSETQ come from the germline V gene. The DNA of the CDR3 is TGCGCCAGCAGCTTGGGGGGCGACTATGGCTACACCTTC. The encoded protein is CASSLGGDYGYTF.

The genes are TRBV15 and TRBJ2-1; D is undetermined. Germline CDR1 reads LNHNV; CDR2 reads YYDKDF (reference sequence). Trimming took 0 bases from V and 3 from J, leaving 9 bases between them. The CDR3 totals 15 residues. The CDR3 loop is CATSRDRLNYNEQFF. CDR3 sequence (DNA): TGTGCCACCAGCAGAGATCGGCTAAACTACAATGAGCAGTTCTTC.

The rearrangement links TRBV7-8 to TRBJ1-3; 7 bases are shared with TRBD1. CDR3 length: 14 residues. V lost 5 bases and J lost 1; bases outside the gene matches: 2. Germline CDR1 reads SGHVS; CDR2 reads FQNEAQ. CDR3 sequence: CASSVTGSGNTIYF. CDR3 in DNA: TGTGCCAGCAGCGTGACAGGGTCTGGAAACACCATATATTTT.

This clone showed up just once. One end of the junction fails to match germline, which may point to a read error. The chain combines TRBV18 with TRBJ1-3, with D maybe TRBD1 (6 bases). This CDR3 comprises 13 residues. The germline gives CDR1 KGHSH, CDR2 LQKENI. CDR3 nucleotides: TGTGCCAGCTCACCGAGGAGGGGGAAGGCAGACGGATTT. It specifies CASSPRRGKADGF.

The V gene is TRBV4-3, the J gene TRBJ2-2; 7 nucleotides match TRBD1. Trimming took 0 bases from V and 1 from J; bases not matched to a gene: 8. This CDR3 is 18 amino acids long. Germline V gene lookup returns CDR1 LGHNA and CDR2 YSLEER. CDR3 in amino acids: CASSQEFAGGLNTGELFF. The CDR3 DNA sequence: TGCGCCAGCAGCCAAGAATTCGCAGGGGGTTTGAACACCGGGGAGCTGTTTTTT.

This chain links TRBV4-3 with TRBJ2-2, with D possibly called TRBD1 or TRBD2 (5 bases each). This CDR3 comprises 15 residues. Trimming stripped 4 bases from V and 8 bases from J, with 17 bases between. Per germline, CDR1 LGHNA and CDR2 YSLEER. CDR3 nucleotides: TGCGCCAGCAGCCCCTTTAGTGGGGGTTGGGGGGAGCTGTTTTTT. Its translation: CASSPFSGGWGELFF.

The rearrangement joins TRBV30 to TRBJ1-1; maybe TRBD1 (6 bases). In germline, CDR1 is GTSNPN, CDR2 SVGIG (reference sequence). The CDR3 extends over 13 amino acids. Trimming stripped 4 bases from V and 1 base from J, with 10 bases between. CDR3 DNA: TGTGCCTGGACCCGGACAGCGAACACTGAAGCTTTCTTT. As protein: CAWTRTANTEAFF. Based on the CDR3 plus reference TRBV30 and TRBJ1-1, the full variable domain is SQTIHQWPATLVQPVGSPLSLECTVEGTSNPNLYWYRQAAGRGLQLLFYSVGIGQISSEVPQNLSASRPQDRQFILSSKKLLLSDSGFYLCAWTRTANTEAFFGQGTRLTVV.

This rearrangement joins TRBV4-1 to TRBJ2-1; TRBD2 agrees at 12 bases. This CDR3 contains 14 residues. V dropped 5 bases and J dropped 7; count of bases not matched to a gene: 3. Per germline, CDR1 MGHRA and CDR2 YSYEKL. CDR3 DNA sequence: TGCGCCAGCAGCGGACTAGCGGGACCGAATGAGCAGTTCTTC. Residues: CASSGLAGPNEQFF.

The chain links TRBV7-8 to TRBJ1-2, with a possible D match to TRBD1 (6 bases). The CDR3 totals 13 residues. Germline V gene lookup returns CDR1 SGHVS and CDR2 FQNEAQ. Trimming pared 4 bases from V and 8 bases from J, leaving 14 bases between. The CDR3 DNA sequence: TGTGCCAGCAGCTCCGCGGACAGTAACGGCTACACCTTC. It encodes CASSSADSNGYTF.

The chain carries TRBV11-3 and TRBJ2-1; 7 positions agree with TRBD1. Germline V gene data show CDR1 as SGHNT and CDR2 as YENEEA. The CDR3 totals 15 residues. V was clipped by 1 base and J by 2 bases; unmatched bases: 2. The CDR3, as DNA: TGTGCCAGCAGCTTAGGACAGGGTACCTACAATGAGCAGTTCTTC. Translating gives CASSLGQGTYNEQFF.

This clone was seen only once. The V and J genes are TRBV7-9 and TRBJ2-3; D is undetermined. This CDR3 is built from 17 residues. Germline CDR1 SEHNR, CDR2 FQNEAQ (reference sequence). The V end was cut by 6 bases, the J end by 2 bases, with 21 bases between. Written as DNA, the CDR3 is TGTGCCAGCAGTCGGACGGACCGAGACGATTTCACAGATACGCAGTATTTT. Residues: CASSRTDRDDFTDTQYF.

The chain combines TRBV10-3 with TRBJ2-3, with 7 bases matching TRBD1. The CDR3 runs 14 residues. Unmatched junction bases numbered 4, after V lost 3 bases and J lost 4 bases. Per the germline V gene, CDR1 is ENHRY and CDR2 is SYGVKD. CDR3 protein: CAISDRDSPDTQYF. The CDR3 nucleotides are TGTGCCATCAGTGATCGGGACAGCCCAGATACGCAGTATTTT.

The gene calls are TRBV4-1 and TRBJ2-5, with 9 bases lining up with TRBD2. From germline, CDR1 is MGHRA and CDR2 YSYEKL. CDR3 length equals 19 residues. After removal of 0 bases from V and 4 bases from J, the junction contained 15 bases not matched to a gene. CDR3 sequence: CASSQDHGGSGGSVETQYF. The CDR3 coding sequence is TGCGCCAGCAGCCAAGATCATGGGGGTAGCGGGGGCAGTGTAGAGACCCAGTACTTC.

V and J are TRBV11-2 and TRBJ1-5; TRBD1 matches 11 bases. Trimming cost V 4 bases and J 7 bases; bases outside gene matches: 6. CDR1 is SGHAT, CDR2 FQNNGV, per germline. The CDR3 sequence is 15 residues long. The CDR3 sequence: CASSSDRGPLQPQHF. As DNA, the CDR3 is TGTGCCAGCAGCTCGGACAGGGGGCCATTGCAGCCCCAGCATTTT. The full variable domain, completed using reference TRBV11-2 and TRBJ1-5, is EAGVAQSPRYKIIEKRQSVAFWCNPISGHATLYWYQQILGQGPKLLIQFQNNGVVDDSQLPKDRFSAERLKGVDSTLKIQPAKLEDSAVYLCASSSDRGPLQPQHFGDGTRLSIL.

This CDR3 reads CASSYETNSYTGELFF. DNA for the CDR3: TGTGCCAGCAGTTACGAAACAAACAGTTACACCGGGGAGCTGTTTTTT. This rearrangement joins TRBV6-5 to TRBJ2-2; D call uncertain. The CDR3 covers 16 residues. The V end was cut by 2 bases, the J end by 3 bases, with 13 bases between. CDR1 and CDR2 from the germline V gene are MNHEY and SVGAGI.

CDR3 DNA sequence: TGTGCCAGCAGCTTAAACAGGGGGAGACTCTCCTACAATGAGCAGTTCTTC. Protein sequence: CASSLNRGRLSYNEQFF. The rearrangement joins TRBV7-2 to TRBJ2-1; 8 nucleotides agree with TRBD1. This CDR3 is 17 amino acids long. V lost 2 bases to trimming and J lost 0 bases; unmatched junction nucleotides: 6. Germline values: CDR1 SGHTA, CDR2 FQGNSA.

This chain uses TRBV27 with TRBJ1-6, with a possible D match to TRBD1 (6 bases). Germline-derived CDR1 and CDR2 are MNHEY and SMNVEV (reference sequence). V lost 4 bases to trimming and J lost 0 bases, with 10 bases between them. The CDR3 covers 16 residues. The CDR3 nucleotides read TGTGCCAGCAGTTCGGGGACAAGCTCCTATAATTCACCCCTCCACTTT. Amino acid sequence: CASSSGTSSYNSPLHF.

CDR3 DNA: TGTGCCATTGGGGGGACCTCTAACTATGGCTACACCTTC. Protein: CAIGGTSNYGYTF. This chain links TRBV28 with TRBJ1-2; perhaps TRBD1 as D (5 bases). Germline V gene sequence: CDR1 MDHEN, CDR2 SYDVKM. Trimming removed 10 bases from V and 0 bases from J, with 12 bases in between. This CDR3 has 13 amino acids.

The chain recombines TRBV6-5 with TRBJ1-2, with TRBD1 identical over 7 bases. The germline gives CDR1 MNHEY, CDR2 SVGAGI. CDR3 length equals 14 residues. The junction had 11 bases not matched to a gene; V was cut back by 5 bases and J by 8 bases. The CDR3 loop reads CASSKPRGREGYTF. Written as DNA, the CDR3 is TGTGCCAGCAGTAAACCCAGGGGGAGGGAAGGCTACACCTTC.

This chain connects TRBV27 to TRBJ1-6, with a possible D match to TRBD1 (6 bases). Between the trimmed V and J ends, which lost 5 bases and 4 bases, there was a span of 9 bases. The CDR3 is 14 amino acids. Germline CDR1 MNHEY, CDR2 SMNVEV (reference sequence). The CDR3 loop is CASSIQGYNSPLHF. The CDR3 DNA reads as TGTGCCAGCAGTATACAGGGTTATAATTCACCCCTCCACTTT.

V is TRBV18 and J is TRBJ2-4, with 9 bases fitting TRBD1. The germline V gene has CDR1 KGHSH and CDR2 LQKENI. The CDR3 runs 15 residues. Germline trimming cut 5 bases from V and 6 bases from J; bases unmatched to any gene: 8. CDR3 nucleotide sequence: TGTGCCAGCTCATCCAGGACAGGGGAGGGAAACATTCAGTACTTC. Its protein is CASSSRTGEGNIQYF.

This chain connects TRBV5-5 to TRBJ1-5; 7 bases are shared with TRBD1. The germline V gene has CDR1 SGHKS and CDR2 YYEKEE (reference sequence). Trimming removed 4 bases from V and 7 bases from J; junction bases left unmatched: 14. This CDR3 is built from 16 residues. CDR3 sequence (DNA): TGTGCCAGCAGCCTAACGGACAGGTTAGAAAGGCAGCCCCAGCATTTT. It codes for CASSLTDRLERQPQHF.

This clone was seen a few times. This chain uses TRBV10-2 with TRBJ1-1, with D unclear. V was pared by 7 bases and J by 7 bases, with 10 bases between. Germline V CDR1 and CDR2: WSHSY, SAAADI. The CDR3 loop spans 11 amino acids. The CDR3 bases are TGCGCCAGCATGGACCTGGGTGAAGCTTTCTTT. Its protein is CASMDLGEAFF.

The rearrangement links TRBV4-1 to TRBJ2-5; 7 nucleotides line up with TRBD1. The CDR3 extends over 14 amino acids. V gave up 6 bases and J gave up 5 bases; unmatched junction bases: 9. In germline, CDR1 is MGHRA, CDR2 YSYEKL. The CDR3 is CASRGQALGETQYF. Written as DNA, the CDR3 is TGCGCCAGCAGAGGACAGGCACTCGGGGAGACCCAGTACTTC.

The chain links TRBV11-3 to TRBJ2-1, with 10 bases identical to TRBD2. Germline CDR1 SGHNT, CDR2 YENEEA. The CDR3 has 19 amino acids. J gave up 0 bases and V 0 bases, and 8 bases lay outside the gene matches. The CDR3 DNA reads as TGTGCCAGCAGCTTAGATCGGTTAGCGGGGGGAGGCTCCTACAATGAGCAGTTCTTC. Protein: CASSLDRLAGGGSYNEQFF.

This sequence joins TRBV5-1 and TRBJ1-1; perhaps TRBD1 as D (6 bases). V lost 2 bases to trimming and J lost 3 bases, with 14 bases between them. The CDR3 spans 15 residues. Germline CDR1 is SGHRS and CDR2 is YFSETQ. As DNA, the CDR3 is TGCGCCAGCAGCTTTGGGGGGCGATCGGACACTGAAGCTTTCTTT. This gives the protein CASSFGGRSDTEAFF.

The chain recombines TRBV13 with TRBJ2-3; 8 bases are shared with TRBD2. The CDR3 contains 20 residues. Germline CDR1 PRHDT, CDR2 FYEKMQ (reference sequence). V lost 0 bases, J lost 0 bases, and 14 bases stayed unmatched. CDR3 in DNA: TGTGCCAGCAGCTTAGGCCTCGCGGGGGGTAGCGGGGTGAGCACAGATACGCAGTATTTT. Its protein product is CASSLGLAGGSGVSTDTQYF.

The rearrangement uses TRBV6-6 and TRBJ1-4; 7 bases are shared with TRBD1. Germline trimming cut 0 bases from V and 6 bases from J; bases unmatched to any gene: 4. The CDR3 extends over 15 amino acids. Germline values: CDR1 MNHNY, CDR2 SVGAGI (reference sequence). CDR3 nucleotide sequence: TGTGCCAGCAGTTACTCGGGGACAGACGATGAAAAACTGTTTTTT. It specifies CASSYSGTDDEKLFF.

The gene calls are TRBV11-2 and TRBJ2-1; 9 positions match TRBD2. The CDR3 covers 17 residues. Germline V gene lookup returns CDR1 SGHAT and CDR2 FQNNGV. Trimming removed 1 base from V and 5 bases from J; junction bases left unmatched: 9. The DNA of the CDR3 is TGTGCCAGCAGCTTAGGGGTAGGAAGCGGGAGGAACAATGAGCAGTTCTTC. This translates into CASSLGVGSGRNNEQFF.